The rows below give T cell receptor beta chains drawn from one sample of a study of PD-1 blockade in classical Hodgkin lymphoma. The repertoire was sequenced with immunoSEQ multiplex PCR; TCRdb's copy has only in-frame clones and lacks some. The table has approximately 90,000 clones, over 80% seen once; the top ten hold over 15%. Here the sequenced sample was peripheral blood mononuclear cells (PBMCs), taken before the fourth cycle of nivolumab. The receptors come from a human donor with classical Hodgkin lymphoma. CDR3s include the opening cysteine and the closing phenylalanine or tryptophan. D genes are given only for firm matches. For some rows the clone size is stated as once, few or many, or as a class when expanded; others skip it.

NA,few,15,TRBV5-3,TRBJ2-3,TGTGCCAGAAGCCGCCAGGGCCGACTCACAGATACGCAGTATTTT,CARSRQGRLTDTQYF
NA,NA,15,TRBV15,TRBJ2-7,TGTGCCACCAGCAGAGATTTCAGGGTCGACTACGAGCAGTACTTC,CATSRDFRVDYEQYF
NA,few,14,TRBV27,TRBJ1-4,TGTGCCAGCAGTAACCTCGCCCCGTTGGAAAAACTGTTTTTT,CASSNLAPLEKLFF
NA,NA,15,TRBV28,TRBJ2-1,TGTGCCAGCAGACCCTGGACGATTAGCGGCAATGAGCAGTTCTTC,CASRPWTISGNEQFF
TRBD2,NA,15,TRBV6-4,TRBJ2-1,TGTGCCAGCAGCCGACTAGCGGGAGCCTACAATGAGCAGTTCTTC,CASSRLAGAYNEQFF
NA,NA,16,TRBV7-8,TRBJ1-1,TGTGCCAGCAGCTTAGGGAACAGAGGGGTGAACACTGAAGCTTTCTTT,CASSLGNRGVNTEAFF
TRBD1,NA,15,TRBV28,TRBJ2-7,TGTGCCAGCAGTGGGTGGACAGGGACGGCCTACGAGCAGTACTTC,CASSGWTGTAYEQYF
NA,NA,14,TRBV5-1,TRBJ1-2,TGCGCCAGCAGCGGAGGGGACCGAAGCTATGGCTACACCTTC,CASSGGDRSYGYTF
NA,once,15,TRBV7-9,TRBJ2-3,TGTGCCAGCAGCGTAGATTACCGTAGCACAGATACGCAGTATTTT,CASSVDYRSTDTQYF
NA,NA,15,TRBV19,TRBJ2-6,TGTGCCAGTAGTCTGGCCGGATTAGGGGCCAACGTCCTGACTTTC,CASSLAGLGANVLTF
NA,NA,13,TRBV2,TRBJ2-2,TGTGCCAGCACAGTTATTAACACCGGGGAGCTGTTTTTT,CASTVINTGELFF
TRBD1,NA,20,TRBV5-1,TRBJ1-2,TGCGCCAGCAGCTTGGCCGAGGGGACAGGGGAGAGTTTACGTATCTATGGCTACACCTTC,CASSLAEGTGESLRIYGYTF
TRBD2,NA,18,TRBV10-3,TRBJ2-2,TGTGCCATCAGGAAATGGACTAGCGGGGATGGCAACACCGGGGAGCTGTTTTTT,CAIRKWTSGDGNTGELFF
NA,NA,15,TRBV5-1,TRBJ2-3,TGCGCCAGCAGCCGTGGGGTGGAACGCACAGATACGCAGTATTTT,CASSRGVERTDTQYF
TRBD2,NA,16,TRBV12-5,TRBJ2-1,TGTGCTAGTGGTTTTCTCAAGCGGGAGGAGTACAATGAGCAGTTCTTC,CASGFLKREEYNEQFF
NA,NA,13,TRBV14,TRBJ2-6,TGTGCCAGTAGGGATTCTGGGGCCAACGTCCTGACTTTC,CASRDSGANVLTF
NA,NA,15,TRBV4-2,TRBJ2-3,TGTGCCAGCAGCCAAGAGGTAATAGAAGCAGATACGCAGTATTTT,CASSQEVIEADTQYF
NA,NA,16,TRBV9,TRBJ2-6,TGTGCCAGCAGCTTAGCTCTCCGCCAAGGGGCCAACGTCCTGACTTTC,CASSLALRQGANVLTF
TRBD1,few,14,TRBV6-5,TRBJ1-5,TGTGCCAGCAGAAAGGGACAGGGCCCTCAGCCCCAGCATTTT,CASRKGQGPQPQHF
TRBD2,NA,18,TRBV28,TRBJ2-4,TGTGCCAGCAGTGGGGGACTAGCGGGGGTGGCAGCCAAAAACATTCAGTACTTC,CASSGGLAGVAAKNIQYF